This TCR beta chain derives from a study of response to subunit inactivated influenza vaccine. TCRdb recomputed calls from the RT-PCR reads with MiXCR, one row per CDR3 protein. The table records about 540,000 distinct CDR3 sequences, approximately 24% of them present only once. These same data were also listed under a study on T cells expressing NK-cell markers. That paper states: What made the TCR beta cDNA was 5'RACE template switching with UMIs. CD3+CD56+NKG2C+, CD3+CD56+NKG2C- and CD3+CD56-NKG2C+ T cells, once sorted, supplied the TCR beta repertoires.

The TCR comes from a man in his forties or fifties who received an inactivated influenza vaccine. The sample here was CD4+ T cells sorted from PBMCs, taken 11 to 12 days after vaccination.

CDR3 sequence reads: CASSYRGLSEAFF. For the CDR3, the DNA is TGTGCCAGCAGTTACCGGGGTCTCTCTGAAGCTTTCTTT. This chain links TRBV6-5 with TRBJ1-1, with D unresolved. CDR1 and CDR2 (germline): MNHEY, SVGAGI. The CDR3 sequence is 13 residues long. V shed 2 bases and J shed 6 bases, with 10 bases lying between them.